A selection of T cell receptor beta chains follows, all from one sample in a study of shared clonotypes between healthy human individuals. Profiling relied on immunoSEQ multiplex PCR, and the TCRdb table lists in-frame clones only, not all of them. This table holds millions of clones, more than 85% found once. Sequenced material: naive CD4+ T cells from PBMCs. These receptors came from a man younger than 30 in good health. Some clones in this sample may be carry-over from other donors' samples. The CDR3 runs from the conserved cysteine through the conserved F or W. Each record gives: V gene, clone size, J gene, CDR3 protein. Rows give clone size only sometimes, using once, few, many, or a class for an expanded clone.

TRBV7-9	-	TRBJ1-4	CASSFRGGNEKLFF
TRBV10-3	-	TRBJ2-7	CAIAGTGKNEQYF
TRBV5-1	-	TRBJ1-3	CASSTRTGSTSGNTIYF
TRBV10-3	few	TRBJ1-5	CAISQQGRNQPQHF
TRBV5-4	-	TRBJ2-2	CASSLPSAQFGRELFF
TRBV28	-	TRBJ1-1	CASSPTRDGMTEAFF
TRBV7-3	once	TRBJ2-1	CASAFQGVSNEQFF
TRBV30	-	TRBJ1-3	CAWSPPAAFGNTIYF
TRBV15	-	TRBJ2-1	CATSARRQGRSEQFF
TRBV5-1	-	TRBJ2-2	CASSSGVGPSNTGELFF
TRBV5-4	-	TRBJ1-2	CASSLASAYGYTF
TRBV7-6	-	TRBJ2-5	CASSLAWGRGETQYF
TRBV7-3	-	TRBJ2-1	CASSSPTGPRSEQFF
TRBV7-3	once	TRBJ2-2	CASSLGRAHTGELFF
TRBV5-1	-	TRBJ2-5	CASGYLAGDGGETQYF
TRBV7-3	-	TRBJ2-7	CASSPRLYGEQYF
TRBV10-2	-	TRBJ2-7	CASSDHGLAGTRAYEQYF
TRBV9	-	TRBJ2-7	CASSPTDRRNEQYF
TRBV19	-	TRBJ2-5	CASRGQGEETQYF
TRBV9	-	TRBJ2-6	CASSETLSGANVLTF
TRBV2	-	TRBJ2-1	CASYLLVYNEQFF
TRBV19	-	TRBJ2-3	CASSTPPGQGTDTQYF
TRBV5-1	-	TRBJ2-4	CASSLYPGLAGGSNIQYF
TRBV5-1	-	TRBJ2-3	CASSLEGGHSTDTQYF
TRBV7-6	-	TRBJ2-1	CASSLEFKLYNEQFF
TRBV27	-	TRBJ2-3	CASSPFGGGPGTDTQYF
TRBV4-2	-	TRBJ2-1	CASSQDGTGGINEQFF
TRBV7-9	-	TRBJ2-2	CASSLRRTPNTGELFF
TRBV28	-	TRBJ1-1	CASSSQQGSQRNTEAFF
TRBV23-1	-	TRBJ2-7	CASSRDPYYEQYF
TRBV11-3	-	TRBJ2-5	CASSLGGLAGDEETQYF
TRBV28	-	TRBJ1-1	CASSLRTAHAFF
TRBV6-5	-	TRBJ2-5	CASSYSFVLRETQYF
TRBV28	-	TRBJ1-2	CASSLLGQGGGYTF
TRBV7-2	-	TRBJ2-5	CASSSTGGGTQYF
TRBV27	-	TRBJ2-3	CASSLRGTSTDTQYF
TRBV6-1	-	TRBJ2-7	CASGGPGASYEQYF
TRBV5-1	-	TRBJ2-4	CASSLGGRGVETQYF
TRBV5-4	-	TRBJ1-2	CASSAAVRRSYYGYTF
TRBV5-1	-	TRBJ2-5	CASSRMTSDQETQYF
TRBV9	-	TRBJ2-7	CASSVGRGSFSYEQYF
TRBV5-4	-	TRBJ1-3	CASSSKSPYGALGNTIYF
TRBV5-1	-	TRBJ2-3	CASSSRDRSPTDTQYF